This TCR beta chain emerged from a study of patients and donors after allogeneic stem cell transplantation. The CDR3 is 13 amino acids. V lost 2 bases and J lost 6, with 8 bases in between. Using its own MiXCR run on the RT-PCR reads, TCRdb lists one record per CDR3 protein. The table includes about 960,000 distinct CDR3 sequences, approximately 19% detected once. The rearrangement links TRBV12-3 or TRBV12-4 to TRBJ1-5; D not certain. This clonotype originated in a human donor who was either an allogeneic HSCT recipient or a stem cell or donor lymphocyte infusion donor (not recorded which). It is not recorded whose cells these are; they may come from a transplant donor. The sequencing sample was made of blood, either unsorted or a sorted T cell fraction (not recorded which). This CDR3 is CASSLLGPQPQHF. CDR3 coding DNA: TGTGCCAGCAGTTTATTGGGTCCTCAGCCCCAGCATTTT.